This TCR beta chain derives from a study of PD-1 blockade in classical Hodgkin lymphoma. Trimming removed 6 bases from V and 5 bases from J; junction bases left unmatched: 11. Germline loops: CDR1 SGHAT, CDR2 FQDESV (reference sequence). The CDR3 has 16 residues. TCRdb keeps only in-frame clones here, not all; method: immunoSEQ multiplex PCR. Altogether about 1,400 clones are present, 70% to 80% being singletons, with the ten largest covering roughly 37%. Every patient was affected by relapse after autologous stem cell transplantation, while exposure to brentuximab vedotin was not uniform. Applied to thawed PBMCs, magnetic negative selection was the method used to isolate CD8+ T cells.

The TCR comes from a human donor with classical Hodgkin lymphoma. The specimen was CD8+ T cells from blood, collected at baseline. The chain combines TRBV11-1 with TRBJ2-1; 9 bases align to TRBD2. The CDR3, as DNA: TGTGCCAGCAGACCGCCACTAGCGGGCAAAGACAATGAGCAGTTCTTC. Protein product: CASRPPLAGKDNEQFF.